Listed below are T cell receptor beta chains from one sample, sequenced in a study of PD-L1 blockade in urothelial cancer. Sequenced by immunoSEQ multiplex PCR; TCRdb stores in-frame clones only, minus some. The top ten clones hold 3% to 3.5% of a sample with tens of thousands of clones, roughly four fifths of them seen once. The material sequenced was PBMCs, taken around atezolizumab (anti-PD-L1) treatment. The source is a man between 65 and 85 years old with urothelial cancer. Both conserved end residues are part of each CDR3. The order of the fields is D gene, V gene, clone size, J gene, CDR3 DNA, CDR3 protein. The D gene is left open where the match is weak. Clone size is given for some rows only: seen once, a few or many times, or a class if the clone is expanded.

TRBD1	TRBV2	few	TRBJ1-1	TGTGCCAGCAGTGTAGACAGGGGCCGTGGTGAAGCTTTCTTT	CASSVDRGRGEAFF
TRBD2	TRBV28	-	TRBJ2-2	TGTGCCAGCAGGAGACTAGCGGGAGTCGGTGAGCTGTTTTTT	CASRRLAGVGELFF
TRBD2	TRBV27	-	TRBJ2-1	TGTGCCAGCAGTTTAGCACTAGCGGGAGTCTTCCCCCGCAATGAGCAGTTCTTC	CASSLALAGVFPRNEQFF
TRBD1	TRBV7-2	-	TRBJ2-3	TGTGCCAGCAGCTTCCCTCGGTTTACAGACAGGGTCACAGATACGCAGTATTTT	CASSFPRFTDRVTDTQYF
-	TRBV19	-	TRBJ1-2	TGTGCCAGTAGCTCAGGTCCAGGGAATGGCTACACCTTC	CASSSGPGNGYTF
-	TRBV19	-	TRBJ1-2	TGTGCCAGTACCAGCGGGAGAATGGATGACTATGGCTACACCTTC	CASTSGRMDDYGYTF
-	TRBV5-1	-	TRBJ1-1	TGCGCCAGCAGCTTATATGCAGGGGCGTTAGAAAAACCTGAAGCTTTCTTT	CASSLYAGALEKPEAFF
-	TRBV10-3	-	TRBJ1-3	TGTGCCATCAGCGCTAAGGGGGTGAGCGGAAACACCATATATTTT	CAISAKGVSGNTIYF
-	TRBV9	few	TRBJ1-2	TGTGCCAGCAGCGTAGGAATACAGGGAAATGGCTACACCTTC	CASSVGIQGNGYTF
-	TRBV7-8	-	TRBJ2-1	TGTGCCAGCAGCTTAGAACTAGGAGTCTACAATGAGCAGTTCTTC	CASSLELGVYNEQFF
-	TRBV5-1	-	TRBJ1-3	TGCGCCAGCAGCTTGGTGGCTGATGGAAACACCATATATTTT	CASSLVADGNTIYF
-	TRBV5-6	-	TRBJ1-2	TGTGCCAGCAGCTTGGCCGTTGGTGGCCTTAACTATGGCTACACCTTC	CASSLAVGGLNYGYTF
TRBD2	TRBV5-1	-	TRBJ2-3	TGCGCCAGCAGCCCTGGACTAGCGGGAGGGCGGAGGGCAGATACGCAGTATTTT	CASSPGLAGGRRADTQYF
TRBD2	TRBV5-1	-	TRBJ2-3	TGCGCCAGCAGCCTTACTAGCGGGGTGACAGATACGCAGTATTTT	CASSLTSGVTDTQYF
TRBD2	TRBV5-1	-	TRBJ2-7	TGCGCCAGCAGCTTTGGCAACGGGGGGGAGCAGTACTTC	CASSFGNGGEQYF
-	TRBV5-6	-	TRBJ2-5	TGTGCCAGCAGCCTCTCCCCGGGGAAGGAAGAGACCCAGTACTTC	CASSLSPGKEETQYF
-	TRBV18	-	TRBJ2-2	TGTGCCAGCTCACCAAGGCAGGCGAACACCGGGGAGCTGTTTTTT	CASSPRQANTGELFF
-	TRBV5-1	-	TRBJ2-7	TGCGCCAGCAGCTCGGCGGGTTCCAACGAGCAGTACTTC	CASSSAGSNEQYF
-	TRBV7-6	-	TRBJ2-7	TGTGCCAGCAGCCAGGGGGTAGCGGCCTCCTACGAGCAGTACTTC	CASSQGVAASYEQYF
-	TRBV30	-	TRBJ1-4	TGTGCCTGGAGAACAGGAGATGAAAAACTGTTTTTT	CAWRTGDEKLFF
TRBD1	TRBV5-1	once	TRBJ2-3	TGCGCCAGCAGCTTGGGGCAGGGGGCAGATACGCAGTATTTT	CASSLGQGADTQYF
-	TRBV30	-	TRBJ1-1	TGTGCCTGGAGTGGGGGGGACACTGAAGCTTTCTTT	CAWSGGDTEAFF
TRBD1	TRBV19	-	TRBJ1-6	TGTGCCACTTCGGGACAGATATATAATTCACCCCTCCACTTT	CATSGQIYNSPLHF
-	TRBV7-8	once	TRBJ2-2	TGTGCCAGCAGCTCCTACAGGGACACCGGGGAGCTGTTTTTT	CASSSYRDTGELFF
TRBD2	TRBV7-8	-	TRBJ2-7	TGTGCCAGCAGCCCAACCCGGGGGGGCGGCTACGAGCAGTACTTC	CASSPTRGGGYEQYF
-	TRBV19	once	TRBJ2-7	TGTGCCAGTAGTTACGTCAGGCCGGGAGAGCAGTACTTC	CASSYVRPGEQYF
-	TRBV11-2	-	TRBJ1-2	TGTGCCAGCAGCTTTACAGGGTCTAGGGGCTACACCTTC	CASSFTGSRGYTF
TRBD1	TRBV15	-	TRBJ1-4	TGTGCCACCAGCAGATTACAGGGGGCCGGTGAAAAACTGTTTTTT	CATSRLQGAGEKLFF
TRBD1	TRBV27	-	TRBJ1-2	TGTGCCAGCAGTGCCCAACCGGGACAGGGGTACTATGGCTACACCTTC	CASSAQPGQGYYGYTF
-	TRBV6-5	-	TRBJ2-1	TGTGCCAGCAGTCCCCTCCCCTACAATGAGCAGTTCTTC	CASSPLPYNEQFF
-	TRBV6-6	-	TRBJ2-7	TGTGCCAGCAGTCAAGACAGAGCCGAGCAGTACTTC	CASSQDRAEQYF
-	TRBV7-3	-	TRBJ1-1	TGTGCCAGCGGACTGGGGGGGAGTACTGAAGCTTTCTTT	CASGLGGSTEAFF
TRBD1	TRBV7-2	-	TRBJ2-1	TGTGCCAGCAGCTCCCGGGACAGGGGCAATGAGCAGTTCTTC	CASSSRDRGNEQFF
TRBD1	TRBV19	-	TRBJ2-2	TGTGCCAGTAGACGCCGACAGGGAATTTTTACCGGGGAGCTGTTTTTT	CASRRRQGIFTGELFF
-	TRBV19	-	TRBJ1-1	TGTGCCAGTAGTTGGGGGGGGGAAGCTTTCTTT	CASSWGGEAFF
-	TRBV28	few	TRBJ1-2	TGTGCCAGCAGCCCTCCGGAGGACTATGGCTACACCTTC	CASSPPEDYGYTF
-	TRBV7-2	-	TRBJ1-6	TGTGCCAGCAGCTTAAACAGGGTAACACCCCTCCACTTT	CASSLNRVTPLHF
-	TRBV19	-	TRBJ2-2	TGTGCCAGTAGTATTAACCCCCGACAGGGAGGGCTGTTTTTT	CASSINPRQGGLFF
TRBD1	TRBV29-1	-	TRBJ1-1	TGCAGCGTTCATGGGACAGGGGTGAACACTGAAGCTTTCTTT	CSVHGTGVNTEAFF
-	TRBV28	-	TRBJ2-7	TGTGCCAGCAGTTCCCCCCCGGGAACCGAGCAGTACTTC	CASSSPPGTEQYF
-	TRBV28	-	TRBJ2-2	TGTGCCAGCAATAGCGTTGGACAGCGGACCGGGGAGCTGTTTTTT	CASNSVGQRTGELFF
TRBD1	TRBV11-3	-	TRBJ2-7	TGTGCCAGCAGCTTTCGGGACAGGAGCTCCTACGAGCAGTACTTC	CASSFRDRSSYEQYF
TRBD2	TRBV28	-	TRBJ2-1	TGTGCCAGCAGTTTCCCGCCTCTGGTCTCTAGCGGGAGAGCTTACAATGAGCAGTTCTTC	CASSFPPLVSSGRAYNEQFF
TRBD1	TRBV6-1	-	TRBJ1-4	TGTGCCAGCATTGGGACAGGGGGCCGGGAAAAACTGTTTTTT	CASIGTGGREKLFF
-	TRBV2	many	TRBJ1-2	TGTGCCAGCAGTGAAAGGGGGAGAGCTAACTATGGCTACACCTTC	CASSERGRANYGYTF
-	TRBV9	-	TRBJ2-3	TGTGCCAGCACGGAGCGGTTTACAGATACGCAGTATTTT	CASTERFTDTQYF
-	TRBV7-2	-	TRBJ2-2	TGTGCCAGCAGCTTGTCGGGGTCCGGGGAGCTGTTTTTT	CASSLSGSGELFF
TRBD1	TRBV11-2	-	TRBJ1-1	TGTGCCAGCAGTTTTAGCCGGACAGGGGAAGCTTTCTTT	CASSFSRTGEAFF
-	TRBV12-1	-	TRBJ1-4	TGTGCCAGCAGCTTTAAATCAGGGGGACAGGGCGGTGAAAAACTGTTTTTT	CASSFKSGGQGGEKLFF
-	TRBV28	-	TRBJ1-5	TGTGCCAGCAGTTTTGGGGGGGAGGGCAATCAGCCCCAGCATTTT	CASSFGGEGNQPQHF
-	TRBV29-1	-	TRBJ2-5	TGCAGCGTGGGGGCAGGCCAAGAGACCCAGTACTTC	CSVGAGQETQYF